What follows are 9 T cell receptor beta chains derived from one specimen sequenced in a study of CD8+CD57+ T cells in acquired aplastic anemia. TCR beta VDJ combinations and CDR3 sequences were profiled from genomic DNA. In TCRdb, the reads were re-called with MiXCR into one record per CDR3 protein. The data show about 180,000 distinct CDR3 sequences, just over 45% seen once. The sample was sorted CD4+, CD8+, or CD8+CD57+ T cells (not recorded which) from PBMCs. These receptors were collected from a human donor in good health.

This clonotype was recorded many times. The J gene is TRBJ1-1, the V gene TRBV4-1; unclear D gene. Per the germline V gene, CDR1 is MGHRA and CDR2 is YSYEKL. V lost 1 base and J 3 bases, leaving 12 bases between the germline ends. This CDR3 has 15 residues. The chain's CDR3 is CASSQGPTPDTEAFF. CDR3 DNA: TGCGCCAGCAGCCAAGGCCCGACTCCGGACACTGAAGCTTTCTTT.

J is TRBJ2-2 and V is TRBV15; TRBD1 might be the D (5 bases). Germline CDR1 is LNHNV and CDR2 is YYDKDF (reference sequence). The germline V and J ends were trimmed by 1 base and 1 base, with 10 bases remaining between them. The CDR3 consists of 16 residues. The CDR3 loop reads CATSRVRQGNTGELFF. The CDR3, as DNA: TGTGCCACCAGCAGAGTTAGGCAGGGGAACACCGGGGAGCTGTTTTTT.

On this clonotype: Since a much larger clone is just one base distant, this may be a read error. This sequence joins TRBV5-2 and TRBJ2-7; the D segment call TRBD2 is taken from the table without a DNA check. TRBV5-2 is reported as a pseudogene. The CDR3 runs 21 residues. CDR3 region: CASNLTVTAVRITSPFYEQYF. As DNA, the CDR3 is TGTGCCAGCAACCTCACCGTGACGGCTGTCCGGATAACTAGTCCATTCTACGAGCAGTACTTC.

Comment on this clonotype: A read error may produce the germline difference seen at one junction end. The chain employs TRBV24-1 and TRBJ2-1, with TRBD1 matching over 10 bases. The CDR3 spans 14 residues. Per germline, CDR1 KGHDR and CDR2 SFDVKD. CDR3 sequence reads: CTTRGQGPTNEQFF. The DNA of the CDR3 is TGTACCACCAGGGGACAGGGGCCCACCAATGAGCAGTTCTTC.

The V and J genes are TRBV6-2 or TRBV6-3 and TRBJ2-3; 8 bases map to TRBD1. V lost 2 bases, J lost 2 bases, and 3 bases stayed unmatched. Looked up from germline, CDR1 is MNHEY and CDR2 is SVGEGT. The CDR3 runs to 15 residues. The CDR3 DNA sequence: TGTGCCAGCAGTTACCAGGGGGCCTCCACAGATACGCAGTATTTT. This gives the protein CASSYQGASTDTQYF.

The rearrangement joins TRBV7-8 to TRBJ2-5, with D possibly TRBD2 on 5 matching bases. CDR3 length: 13 amino acids. V was clipped by 3 bases and J by 1 base, with 6 bases between them. The germline CDR1 and CDR2 sequences are SGHVS and FQNEAQ. The CDR3 is CASSFSAQETQYF. The CDR3 bases are TGTGCCAGCAGCTTTAGCGCCCAAGAGACCCAGTACTTC.

This clonotype has a count of ten or more. The chain employs TRBV29-1 and TRBJ2-3; no clear D. The CDR3 is 17 residues long. V lost 4 bases and J 0 bases, leaving 20 bases between the germline ends. From germline, CDR1 is SQVTM and CDR2 ANQGSEA. CDR3 in amino acids: CSVARWAQSSSTDTQYF. CDR3 in DNA: TGCAGCGTTGCAAGGTGGGCCCAGTCCTCTAGCACAGATACGCAGTATTTT.

The genes are TRBV19 and TRBJ1-2; a possible D gene is TRBD1 (5 bases). V gave up 7 bases and J gave up 8 bases, with 11 bases separating them. The CDR3 contains 11 residues. The germline V gene has CDR1 LNHDA and CDR2 SQIVND (reference sequence). The CDR3 region has the DNA TGTGCCAGTAATCCGGGGCAAGGCTACACCTTC. It yields the protein CASNPGQGYTF. The full variable domain, in which reference TRBV19 and TRBJ1-2 provide the parts outside the CDR3, is DGGITQSPKYLFRKEGQNVTLSCEQNLNHDAMYWYRQDPGQGLRLIYYSQIVNDFQKGDIAEGYSVSREKKESFPLTVTSAQKNPTAFYLCASNPGQGYTFGSGTRLTVV.

In this sample, this clonotype turned up many times. V is TRBV4-2 and J is TRBJ2-7, with 11 positions matching TRBD2. The trim removed 4 bases at V and 3 bases at J, leaving 8 bases unmatched. This CDR3 comprises 16 residues. Germline V CDR1 and CDR2: LGHNA, YNFKEQ. The CDR3 loop is CASSPLSTSGSYEQYF. The CDR3 region has the DNA TGTGCCAGCAGCCCCCTAAGTACTAGCGGGAGCTACGAGCAGTACTTC.